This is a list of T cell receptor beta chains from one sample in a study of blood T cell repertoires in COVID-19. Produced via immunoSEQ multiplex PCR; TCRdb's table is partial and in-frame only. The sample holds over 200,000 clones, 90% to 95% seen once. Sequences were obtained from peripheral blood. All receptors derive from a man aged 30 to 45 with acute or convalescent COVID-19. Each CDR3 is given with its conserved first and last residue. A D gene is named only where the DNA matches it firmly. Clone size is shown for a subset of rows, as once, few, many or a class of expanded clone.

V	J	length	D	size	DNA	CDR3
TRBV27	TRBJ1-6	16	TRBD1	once	TGTGCCAGCAGTCCGGGACAGGGGATTTGGGATTCACCCCTCCACTTT	CASSPGQGIWDSPLHF
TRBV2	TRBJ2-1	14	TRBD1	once	TGTGCCAACGCTCAGGACAGGGTGGTCAATGAGCAGTTCTTC	CANAQDRVVNEQFF
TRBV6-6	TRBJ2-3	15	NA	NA	TGTGCCAGCAGTTATGAGGGAATTAAGACAGATACGCAGTATTTT	CASSYEGIKTDTQYF
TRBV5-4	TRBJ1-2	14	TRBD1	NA	TGTGCCAGCATCCAAGACAGGGTCCTAAGTGGCTACACCTTC	CASIQDRVLSGYTF
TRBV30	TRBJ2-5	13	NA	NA	TGTGCCTGGAGTTCATGGAGGGTAGAGACCCAGTACTTC	CAWSSWRVETQYF
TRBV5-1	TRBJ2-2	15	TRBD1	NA	TGCGCCAGCAGCACTACAGGGGGCCCATCCGGGGAGCTGTTTTTT	CASSTTGGPSGELFF
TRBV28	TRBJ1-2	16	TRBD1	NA	TGTGCCAGCAGTTCACGGACAGGGAATAAGGGGAATGGCTACACCTTC	CASSSRTGNKGNGYTF
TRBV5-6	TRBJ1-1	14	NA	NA	TGTGCCAGCAGGCTGGTAGAGTTATCGACTGAAGCTTTCTTT	CASRLVELSTEAFF
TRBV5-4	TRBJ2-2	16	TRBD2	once	TGTGCCAGCAGCCCTCTAGCGGCTACGAACACCGGGGAGCTGTTTTTT	CASSPLAATNTGELFF
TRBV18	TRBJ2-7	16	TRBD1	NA	TGTGCCAGCTCACCACCCATGACAGGGAATCCCTACGAGCAGTACTTC	CASSPPMTGNPYEQYF
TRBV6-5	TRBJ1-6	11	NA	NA	TGTGGGACAGCCTATGAGAAGACCCTCCACTTT	CGTAYEKTLHF
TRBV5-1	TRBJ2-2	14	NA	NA	TGCGCCAGCAGCGAACAGGGCTACACCGGGGAGCTGTTTTTT	CASSEQGYTGELFF
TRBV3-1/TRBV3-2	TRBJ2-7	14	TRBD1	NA	TGTGCCAGCAGCCTAGGACAGGGTAGCAACGAGCAGTACTTC	CASSLGQGSNEQYF
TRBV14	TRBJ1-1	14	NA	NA	TGTGCCAGCAGCCAAGGTATCAGGAACACTGAAGCTTTCTTT	CASSQGIRNTEAFF
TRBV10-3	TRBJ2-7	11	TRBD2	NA	TGTGCCATCGGTAGCGGGAGGGACCAGTACTTC	CAIGSGRDQYF
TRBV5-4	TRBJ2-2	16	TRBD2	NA	TGTGCCAGCAGCTTGGTGGCGGGGGGGCCCTCCGGGGAGCTGTTTTTT	CASSLVAGGPSGELFF
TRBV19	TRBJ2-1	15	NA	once	TGTGCCAGTAGTATAGTACGGGGTAGCTACAATGAGCAGTTCTTC	CASSIVRGSYNEQFF
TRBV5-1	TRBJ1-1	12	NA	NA	TGCGCCAGCACCTCTGAGTTAGAGGAAGCTTTCTTT	CASTSELEEAFF
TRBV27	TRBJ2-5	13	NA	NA	TGTGCCAGCAGTAAACTAGAACAAGAGACCCAGTACTTC	CASSKLEQETQYF
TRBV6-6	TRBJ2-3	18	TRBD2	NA	TGTGCCAGCAGCCGAATGGGCGGGAGGGCCGCATTCACAGATACGCAGTATTTT	CASSRMGGRAAFTDTQYF
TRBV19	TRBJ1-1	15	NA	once	TGTGCCAGTAGTAATTGGGGGGGGCTCTGGACTGAAGCTTTCTTT	CASSNWGGLWTEAFF
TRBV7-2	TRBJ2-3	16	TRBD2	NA	TGTGCCAGCAGCCCAAGCGGGATGTATAGCACAGATACGCAGTATTTT	CASSPSGMYSTDTQYF
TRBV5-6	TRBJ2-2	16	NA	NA	TGTGCCAGCAGCTTGTTTAGGACATCGAACACCGGGGAGCTGTTTTTT	CASSLFRTSNTGELFF
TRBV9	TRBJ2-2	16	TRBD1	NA	TGTGCCAGCAGCGCCTGGACAGGTACGAACACCGGGGAGCTGTTTTTT	CASSAWTGTNTGELFF
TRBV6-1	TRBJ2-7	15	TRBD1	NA	TGTGCCAGCAGTGACCCCGGGACAGGGGCCTACGAGCAGTACTTC	CASSDPGTGAYEQYF
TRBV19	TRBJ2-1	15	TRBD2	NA	TGTGCCAGTAGTATCGGCGGGAGAACCCACAATGAGCAGTTCTTC	CASSIGGRTHNEQFF
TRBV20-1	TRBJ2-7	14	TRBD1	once	TGCAGTGCTAGTGGGACAGGGAGCTCCTACGAGCAGTACTTC	CSASGTGSSYEQYF
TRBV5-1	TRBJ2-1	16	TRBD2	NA	TGCGCCAGCAGCTTGGCCTGGACTAGCGGTCTTAATGAGCAGTTCTTC	CASSLAWTSGLNEQFF
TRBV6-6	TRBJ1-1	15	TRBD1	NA	TGTGCCAGCAGTTACTCGGGACAGGGTTTCACTGAAGCTTTCTTT	CASSYSGQGFTEAFF
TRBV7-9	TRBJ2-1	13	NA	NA	TGTGCCAGCAGCTTGGATTACACAGCCGGGCAGTTCTTC	CASSLDYTAGQFF
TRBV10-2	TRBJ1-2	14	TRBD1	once	TGCGCCAGCAGTGACTCCGGGACAGGGGGAGGCTACACCTTC	CASSDSGTGGGYTF
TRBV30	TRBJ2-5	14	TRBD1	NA	TGTGCCTGGAGGGTACAGGGGGCGCTAGAGACCCAGTACTTC	CAWRVQGALETQYF
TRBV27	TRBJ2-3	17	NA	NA	TGTGCCAGCACCAAAAAGCCGCGGGGAACTTACACAGATACGCAGTATTTT	CASTKKPRGTYTDTQYF
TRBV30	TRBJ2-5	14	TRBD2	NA	TGTGCCTGGAGTGTAGCGGGGGGAGTTGAGACCCAGTACTTC	CAWSVAGGVETQYF
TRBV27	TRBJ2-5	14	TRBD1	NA	TGTGCCAGCAGTCTAGGACAGGGACAAGAGACCCAGTACTTC	CASSLGQGQETQYF
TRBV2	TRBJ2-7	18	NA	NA	TGTGCCAGCAGGGGGCGGTCGGGCAGCCGCACAAGCTCCTACGAGCAGTACTTC	CASRGRSGSRTSSYEQYF
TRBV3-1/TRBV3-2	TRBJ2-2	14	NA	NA	TGTGCCAGCAGCCAAGTTAGGAGCACCGGGGAGCTGTTTTTT	CASSQVRSTGELFF
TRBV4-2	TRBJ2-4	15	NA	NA	TGTGCCAGCAGCCAAGATCTACTAGCCAAAAACATTCAGTACTTC	CASSQDLLAKNIQYF
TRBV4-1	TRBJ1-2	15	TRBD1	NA	TGCGCCAGCAGCGGCAGGGGGCTCTTAAGCTATGGCTACACCTTC	CASSGRGLLSYGYTF
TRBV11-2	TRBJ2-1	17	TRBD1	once	TGTGCCAGCAGCTTAGCTGTTGGGACAGGGGTACAGTATGAGCAGTTCTTC	CASSLAVGTGVQYEQFF
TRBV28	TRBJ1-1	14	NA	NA	TGTGCCAGCAGGCCGCGACCTGGAGGGACTGAAGCTTTCTTT	CASRPRPGGTEAFF
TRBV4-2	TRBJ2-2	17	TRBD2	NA	TGTGCCAGCAGCCAAGACGATGGACTAGTCTATGCCGGGGAGCTGTTTTTT	CASSQDDGLVYAGELFF
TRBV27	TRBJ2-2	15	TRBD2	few	TGTGCCAGCAGTCTGAGCGGGGGGAGCACCGGGGAGCTGTTTTTT	CASSLSGGSTGELFF
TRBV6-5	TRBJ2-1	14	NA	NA	TGTGCCAGCAGTTACTCTCGTGGAGCGAACTTTGCGTTCTTC	CASSYSRGANFAFF
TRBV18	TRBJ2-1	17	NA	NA	TGTGCCAGCTCATCACCCTTCGCGGGCTCGCCCTACAATGAGCAGTTCTTC	CASSSPFAGSPYNEQFF
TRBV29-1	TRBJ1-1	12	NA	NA	TGCAGCGCCGCAACCTACGAAACTGAAGCTTTCTTT	CSAATYETEAFF
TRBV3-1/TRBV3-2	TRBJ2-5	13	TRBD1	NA	TGTGCCAGCACTCCGACAGGGCAAGAGACCCAGTACTTC	CASTPTGQETQYF
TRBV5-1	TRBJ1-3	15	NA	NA	TGCGCCAGCAGCCCCGAGGTCCGCTCTGGAAACACCATATATTTT	CASSPEVRSGNTIYF
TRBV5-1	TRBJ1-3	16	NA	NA	TGCGCCAGCAGCTTAGGGGGATCTATCTCTGGAAACACCATATATTTT	CASSLGGSISGNTIYF
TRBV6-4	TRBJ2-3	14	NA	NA	TGTGCCAGCAGTGAACAGGGCCTGGCAGATACGCAGTATTTT	CASSEQGLADTQYF
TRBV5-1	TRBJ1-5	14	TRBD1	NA	TGCGCCAGCAGCTTAGGAAACAGGGGTCAGCCCCAGCATTTT	CASSLGNRGQPQHF
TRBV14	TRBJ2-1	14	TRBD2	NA	TGTGCCAGCAGTCACCTTGCGGGAGGCGATGAGCAGTTCTTC	CASSHLAGGDEQFF
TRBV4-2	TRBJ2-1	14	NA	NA	TGTGCCAGCAGCCCCAGGACTGACTACAATGAGCAGTTCTTC	CASSPRTDYNEQFF
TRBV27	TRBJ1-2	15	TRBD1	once	TGTGCCAGCAGTTTATCGCCAGGGGGTGGTTATGGCTACACCTTC	CASSLSPGGGYGYTF
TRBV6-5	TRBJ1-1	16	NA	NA	TGTGCCAGCAGTTCCCGACCCAGGGCCTGGAACACTGAAGCTTTCTTT	CASSSRPRAWNTEAFF
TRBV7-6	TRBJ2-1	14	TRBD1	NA	TGTGCCAGCAGCTTCGACAGGGGAACCGACGAGCAGTTCTTC	CASSFDRGTDEQFF
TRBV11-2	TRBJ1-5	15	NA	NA	TGTGCCAGCAGCTCGGACAGCGCAGGGTGGCAGCCCCAGCATTTT	CASSSDSAGWQPQHF